This T cell receptor beta chain appears in the sequencing data of a study of blood T cell repertoires in COVID-19. Whole-study context: The United States, Italy and Spain supplied acute and convalescent COVID-19 samples. Sources were T cells, B-cell-depleted T cells, or PBMCs; the material itself was cDNA or gDNA.

In the source study's methods: Reference gene primer amplification gave nucleated cell count estimates. The method was immunoSEQ multiplex PCR; TCRdb's version includes in-frame clones alone and lacks a portion of them. V and J calls and clone size are as listed in that table; D and trimming were resolved from the DNA. This sample yields fewer than 100,000 clones, of which roughly 85% are seen a single time; 8.5% to 10% belongs to the top ten. Patients from Seattle were sampled longitudinally, starting during active infection. The CDR3 is 16 residues long. The germline V gene has CDR1 LGHNA and CDR2 YNFKEQ. V gave up 3 bases and J gave up 2 bases, with 14 bases separating them.

Sequenced sample: peripheral blood. The J gene is TRBJ2-1, the V gene TRBV4-2, with D possibly being TRBD2 (6 bases). This sequence originates from a man aged 45-60 years with COVID-19, enrolled during active disease. The CDR3 protein is CASSHASGGAYNEQFF. The CDR3 nucleotides are TGTGCCAGCAGCCACGCCTCAGGAGGGGCCTACAATGAGCAGTTCTTC.